This T cell receptor (beta chain) appears in the sequencing data of a study of lymphopenia after photon versus proton radiotherapy. Overall study findings and caveats: Photon-treated patients lost naive T cells and TCR diversity; proton-treated stayed stable. After the lymphocyte nadir, photon-treated repertoires showed oligoclonal expansion, especially of CD8+ Temra cells. Better survival with proton therapy was suggested as possible, not demonstrated.

This table comes from immunoSEQ multiplex PCR, and its TCRdb copy is limited to in-frame clones, with some not included. Seen here are tens of thousands of clones, approximately 86% observed once, and the top ten hold about a tenth. The CDR3 has 15 residues. V shed 6 bases, J shed 1 base, and the junction held 8 bases outside the gene matches. The germline V gene has CDR1 SGHNT and CDR2 YENEEA. As concerns this clone: Its cognate antigen is unknown.

The sequence was collected from a woman in her 70s with pancreatic cancer. Some clones in this sample may be carry-over from other donors' samples. The J gene is TRBJ1-1, the V gene TRBV11-3, with 7 nucleotides matching TRBD1. Specimen: peripheral blood, collected from a patient treated with proton-based radiotherapy. DNA of the CDR3: TGTGCCAGCAGGCGGGACAGCGCCCCGAACACTGAAGCTTTCTTT. The encoded protein is CASRRDSAPNTEAFF.